A selection of T cell receptor beta chains follows, all from one sample in a study of T cells expressing NK-cell markers. TCRdb reworked the 5' RACE reads into one entry per CDR3 protein, no DNA. Here the sample table reports about 380,000 distinct CDR3 sequences. Sequencing used blood T cells: a sorted CD56 or NKG2C T cell subset, CD4+ or CD8+ T cells, or bulk PBMC T cells (not recorded which). All receptors derive from a man aged 18-69 years in good health. CDR3s include the opening cysteine and the closing phenylalanine or tryptophan.

J gene: TRBJ2-7; V gene: TRBV30; CDR3 protein: CAWSGLGYEQYF
J gene: TRBJ1-5; V gene: TRBV20-1; CDR3 protein: CSARVRGRPGNQPQHF
J gene: TRBJ1-2; V gene: TRBV29-1; CDR3 protein: CSVDRDNFGYGYTF
J gene: TRBJ2-1; V gene: TRBV20-1; CDR3 protein: CSAAGRAGGKNEQFF
J gene: TRBJ1-3; V gene: TRBV7-9; CDR3 protein: CASSQLTRRGNTIYF
J gene: TRBJ1-5; V gene: TRBV6-1; CDR3 protein: CASSQDRRGQPQHF
J gene: TRBJ2-2; V gene: TRBV7-9; CDR3 protein: CASSFTDTGELFF
J gene: TRBJ1-3; V gene: TRBV14; CDR3 protein: CASGVTASSGNTIYF
J gene: TRBJ2-5; V gene: TRBV18; CDR3 protein: CASSQPDRRSRETQYF
J gene: TRBJ1-6; V gene: TRBV6-2/TRBV6-3; CDR3 protein: CASSNLWTALNSPLHF
J gene: TRBJ2-7; V gene: TRBV5-4; CDR3 protein: CASSFTFGYSYEQYF
J gene: TRBJ1-3; V gene: TRBV20-1; CDR3 protein: CSVTQGGSGNTIYF
J gene: TRBJ2-7; V gene: TRBV4-1; CDR3 protein: CASSQDLGLGEQYF
J gene: TRBJ2-3; V gene: TRBV5-5; CDR3 protein: CASSLIGGGTSTDTQYF
J gene: TRBJ1-5; V gene: TRBV7-2; CDR3 protein: CASSLWGQGDNQPQHF
J gene: TRBJ2-7; V gene: TRBV20-1; CDR3 protein: CSARSGTFPYEQYF
J gene: TRBJ2-3; V gene: TRBV5-6; CDR3 protein: CASSLGASGQYF
J gene: TRBJ2-2; V gene: TRBV12-1; CDR3 protein: CASSFGGASATGELFF
J gene: TRBJ1-5; V gene: TRBV2; CDR3 protein: CASGDGQPQHF
J gene: TRBJ2-7; V gene: TRBV18; CDR3 protein: CASSRARSSYEQYF
J gene: TRBJ1-2; V gene: TRBV5-6; CDR3 protein: CASSPQDWTYGYTF
J gene: TRBJ2-5; V gene: TRBV24-1; CDR3 protein: CATSDFGIQYF
J gene: TRBJ1-5; V gene: TRBV19; CDR3 protein: CASRRDLSNQPQHF
J gene: TRBJ2-7; V gene: TRBV9; CDR3 protein: CASSPVLGQGRSEQYF
J gene: TRBJ2-3; V gene: TRBV7-8; CDR3 protein: CASSEGLAGTDTQYF
J gene: TRBJ1-4; V gene: TRBV20-1; CDR3 protein: CSARDYGTNEKLFF
J gene: TRBJ2-2; V gene: TRBV2; CDR3 protein: CASSFETSNTGELFF
J gene: TRBJ1-4; V gene: TRBV27; CDR3 protein: CASSSRGQNEKLFF